One and the same sample provided the 17 T cell receptor beta chains below, sequenced in a study of T cells in Graves' hyperthyroidism and ophthalmopathy. RNA transcripts gave rise to amplified TCR beta CDR3 regions. First-round RT-PCR of the TCR CDR3 relied on the HTBI primer set. One entry per CDR3 protein, called by TCRdb with MiXCR from the multiplex PCR reads. The sample includes almost 50,000 distinct CDR3 sequences, approximately 58% seen only once; the top ten take around a third. Sequences were obtained from peripheral blood or thyroid tissue (not recorded which). The receptors shown here come from a man aged 18 to 29 with Graves' hyperthyroidism.

With regard to this clonotype: Lacking the conserved final phenylalanine or tryptophan, this CDR3 likely reflects a read error. The chain joins TRBV7-8 to TRBJ2-7; the D is unclear. CDR3 length: 11 amino acids. Germline CDR1 and CDR2: SGHVS and FQNEAQ. The CDR3 region has the DNA TGCGCCAGCAGCTCCCCCTACGAGCAGTACCTC. Translation: CASSSPYEQYL.

This clonotype was detected only a few times. A much larger clone sits a single nucleotide away, making a read error possible. The V and J genes are TRBV30 and TRBJ1-1, with D maybe TRBD1 (5 bases). There are 8 residues in the CDR3. V was clipped by 8 bases and J by 11 bases, with 9 bases between them. Germline V gives CDR1 GTSNPN, CDR2 SVGIG (reference sequence). In DNA, the CDR3 is TGTGCCGGGGCACCGGCTTTCTTT. It translates to CAGAPAFF. The full variable domain, with the rest looked up from reference TRBV30 and TRBJ1-1, is SQTIHQWPATLVQPVGSPLSLECTVEGTSNPNLYWYRQAAGRGLQLLFYSVGIGQISSEVPQNLSASRPQDRQFILSSKKLLLSDSGFYLCAGAPAFFGQGTRLTVV.

This clonotype was observed at least ten times. The rearrangement links TRBV20-1 to TRBJ2-7; D possibly matches TRBD1 or TRBD2 (5 bases each). The CDR3 length is 11 residues. Germline CDR1 DFQATT, CDR2 SNEGSKA (reference sequence). The V end lost 7 bases, the J end lost 2 bases, and 9 bases lay between the germline ends. The CDR3: CSGGFPYEQYF. The CDR3 DNA follows: TGCAGTGGGGGGTTTCCCTACGAGCAGTACTTC.

V usage is TRBV7-9 and J usage is TRBJ2-7, with 11 bases identical to TRBD2. Germline CDR1 and CDR2: SEHNR and FQNEAQ (reference sequence). CDR3 length: 16 residues. V lost 1 base, J lost 6 bases, and 8 bases stayed unmatched. The CDR3 loop reads CASSLVGSGRAPEQYF. In DNA form, the CDR3 reads TGTGCCAGCAGCTTAGTTGGTAGCGGGAGGGCCCCCGAGCAGTACTTC.

V is TRBV20-1 and J is TRBJ1-6; TRBD1 might be the D (6 bases). Germline V CDR1 and CDR2: DFQATT, SNEGSKA (reference sequence). The CDR3 runs to 14 residues. V gave up 0 bases and J gave up 6 bases, with 9 bases separating them. CDR3 sequence: CSARDSGANSPLHF. Here the CDR3 DNA reads TGCAGTGCTAGAGATTCGGGGGCTAATTCACCCCTCCACTTT.

This sequence joins TRBV20-1 and TRBJ2-7, with 7 bases aligning to TRBD1. The CDR3 is made up of 14 amino acids. Germline-derived CDR1 and CDR2 are DFQATT and SNEGSKA (reference sequence). V gave up 3 bases and J gave up 0 bases; unmatched junction bases: 5. The CDR3 DNA reads TGCAGTGCTAGCGCGGACAGGAGCTCCTACGAGCAGTACTTC. Its translation is CSASADRSSYEQYF.

In its sample, this clonotype was seen many times. V gene TRBV7-8 combines with J gene TRBJ1-4; 8 bases are a match to TRBD1. The CDR3 has 15 amino acids. Per germline, CDR1 SGHVS and CDR2 FQNEAQ. With V trimmed by 1 base and J by 7 bases, 5 bases remained unmatched. CDR3 DNA sequence: TGTGCCAGCAGCTTAGTTCAGGGGGCGAGTGAAAAACTGTTTTTT. It yields the protein CASSLVQGASEKLFF.

The chain recombines TRBV2 with TRBJ2-2; D is ambiguous. The germline V and J ends were trimmed by 7 bases and 6 bases, with 6 bases remaining between them. Germline loops: CDR1 SNHLY, CDR2 FYNNEI. CDR3 length equals 11 residues. CDR3 sequence reads: CASIEAGELFF. CDR3 sequence (DNA): TGTGCCAGCATCGAGGCCGGGGAGCTGTTTTTT.

The chain employs TRBV7-9 and TRBJ2-5; D is uncertain. The V and J ends lost 5 bases and 7 bases respectively, with 8 bases between them. Germline values: CDR1 SEHNR, CDR2 FQNEAQ (reference sequence). This CDR3 has 11 amino acids. CDR3 sequence reads: CASSPSVTQYF. DNA of the CDR3: TGTGCCAGCAGCCCCAGTGTGACCCAGTACTTC.

This clonotype was observed at least ten times. The rearrangement joins TRBV6-6 to TRBJ2-5; the match to TRBD1 covers 7 bases. The CDR3 extends over 17 amino acids. V shed 6 bases and J 0 bases; nucleotides not matched to a gene: 13. Germline V gene data show CDR1 as MNHNY and CDR2 as SVGAGI (reference sequence). CDR3 sequence: CASSRDPGGWDQETQYF. The CDR3 DNA follows: TGTGCCAGCAGCCGTGATCCAGGGGGTTGGGACCAAGAGACCCAGTACTTC.

This clonotype was observed many times. The rearrangement links TRBV28 to TRBJ2-7; D is possibly TRBD2 (5 bases). Between the trimmed V and J ends, which lost 8 bases and 0 bases, there was a span of 11 bases. Per the germline V gene, CDR1 is MDHEN and CDR2 is SYDVKM. The CDR3 consists of 13 residues. The CDR3 DNA is TGTGCCAGCGGGGTAGGGAGCTCCTACGAGCAGTACTTC. It translates to CASGVGSSYEQYF.

In the case of this clonotype: A much larger clone is a single base away; this may be a read error. The V gene is TRBV7-8, the J gene TRBJ2-7, with 7 bases fitting TRBD1. With V trimmed by 8 bases and J by 5 bases, 12 bases remained unmatched. Germline loops: CDR1 SGHVS, CDR2 FQNEAQ. The CDR3 spans 14 residues. CDR3 DNA sequence: TGTGCCAGCTCACTAATGGGACAGCAGAACGAGCAGTACTTC. Translating it yields CASSLMGQQNEQYF.

A note on this clonotype: A much larger clone differs from this one at a single base, so this may be a read error. The chain employs TRBV20-1 and TRBJ2-3, with 13 bases lining up with TRBD2. From germline, CDR1 is DFQATT and CDR2 SNEGSKA (reference sequence). CDR3 length equals 14 residues. The CDR3 DNA is TGCAGTGCTTCGACTAGCGGGGGGTCAGATATGCAGTATTTT. Amino acids: CSASTSGGSDMQYF.

This chain uses TRBV20-1 with TRBJ1-6; D is unclear. CDR1 is DFQATT, CDR2 SNEGSKA, per germline (reference sequence). Trimming left V 3 bases short and J 7 bases short, with 10 bases between. The CDR3 contains 13 residues. Here the CDR3 reads CSASLGQNSPLHF. The CDR3 coding sequence is TGCAGTGCTAGTCTGGGCCAGAATTCACCCCTCCACTTT.

As to this clonotype: Relative to the germline gene, one junction end is altered; a read error may explain this. The chain has TRBV10-2 and TRBJ1-1; D gene uncertain. The CDR3 has 16 residues. In germline, CDR1 is WSHSY, CDR2 SAAADI. The CDR3 DNA sequence: TGTGCCAGCTCACCACCGACTGGTCGCATGAACACTGAAGCTTTCTTT. Protein product: CASSPPTGRMNTEAFF.

The V call is TRBV29-1, the J call TRBJ2-2; 10 bases line up with TRBD2. Germline V lookup: CDR1 SQVTM, CDR2 ANQGSEA. The CDR3 has 16 residues. The V and J ends lost 5 bases and 2 bases, in that order; junction bases with no gene match: 8. CDR3: CSVLASGSSNTGELFF. CDR3 nucleotide sequence: TGCAGCGTTCTGGCTAGCGGGAGCTCAAACACCGGGGAGCTGTTTTTT.

This sequence joins TRBV20-1 and TRBJ1-4; 7 bases map to TRBD1. Germline lookup yields CDR1 DFQATT and CDR2 SNEGSKA (reference sequence). This CDR3 comprises 14 residues. Trimming cost V 3 bases and J 3 bases; bases outside gene matches: 4. CDR3 sequence (DNA): TGCAGTGCTAGCACCGGGACAGCTAATGAAAAACTGTTTTTT. This codes for CSASTGTANEKLFF.